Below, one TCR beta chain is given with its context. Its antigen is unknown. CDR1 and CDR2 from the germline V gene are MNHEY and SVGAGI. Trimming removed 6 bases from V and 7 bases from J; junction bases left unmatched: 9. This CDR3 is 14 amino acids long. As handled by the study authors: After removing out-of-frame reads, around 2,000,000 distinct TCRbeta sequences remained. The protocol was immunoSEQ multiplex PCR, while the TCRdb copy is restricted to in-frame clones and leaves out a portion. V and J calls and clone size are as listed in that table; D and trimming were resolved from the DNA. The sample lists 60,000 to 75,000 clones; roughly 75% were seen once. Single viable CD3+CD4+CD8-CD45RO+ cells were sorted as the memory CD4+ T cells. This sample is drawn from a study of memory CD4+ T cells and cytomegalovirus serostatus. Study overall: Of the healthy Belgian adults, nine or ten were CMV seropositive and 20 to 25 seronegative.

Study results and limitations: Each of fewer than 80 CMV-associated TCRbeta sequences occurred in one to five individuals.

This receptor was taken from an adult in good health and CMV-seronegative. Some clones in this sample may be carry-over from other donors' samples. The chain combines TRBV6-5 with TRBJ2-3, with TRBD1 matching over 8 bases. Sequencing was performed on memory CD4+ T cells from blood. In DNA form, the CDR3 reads TGTGCCAGCAGCTCGACAGGGGAGGCGCATACGCAGTATTTT. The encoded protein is CASSSTGEAHTQYF.